This T cell receptor beta chain was documented in a study of identifying expanded T cells in peripheral blood. This CDR3 contains 12 residues. Trimming pared 3 bases from V and 1 base from J, leaving 3 bases between. CDR1 is KGHSH and CDR2 is LQKENI in the germline V gene. Assay: immunoSEQ multiplex PCR; the TCRdb copy retains only in-frame clones and omits some. The sample carries approximately 94,000 clones, about 90% recorded once. Details on this clone: The same CDR3 arises from other DNA sequences in this sample as well.

Material for sequencing was blood. The rearrangement joins TRBV18 to TRBJ1-1; no firm D call. The source is a person aged 18-70 years in good health. The CDR3 loop is CASSPKNTEAFF. The CDR3 DNA is TGTGCCAGCTCACCTAAGAACACTGAAGCTTTCTTT.